The 30 T cell receptor beta chains listed next were all sequenced from one sample in a study of Graves' ophthalmopathy and Graves' hyperthyroidism. RNA served as the template for amplifying TCR beta CDR3 regions. The authors performed first-round RT-PCR with HTBI primers and then a second-round multiplex PCR. A single record per CDR3 protein comes from TCRdb applying MiXCR to the multiplex PCR reads. The top ten clones hold roughly 11% of a sample with around 1.1 million distinct CDR3 sequences, about two fifths of them seen once. The sequenced sample consisted of peripheral blood or thyroid tissue (not recorded which). All receptors derive from an adult man with Graves' hyperthyroidism.

Comment on this clonotype: Relative to the germline gene, one junction end is altered; a read error may explain this. V is TRBV10-3 and J is TRBJ1-1, with 7 bases identical to TRBD1. Looked up from germline, CDR1 is ENHRY and CDR2 is SYGVKD. CDR3 length: 16 amino acids. CDR3 region: CASSYEGGTVNTEAFF. The CDR3 bases are TGTGCCAGCAGTTACGAGGGTGGGACAGTGAACACTGAAGCTTTCTTT.

Remarks on this clonotype: A much bigger clone sits one base away, suggesting this may be a read error. The chain carries TRBV6-5 and TRBJ1-6; D is ambiguous. V lost 0 bases and J lost 11, with 8 bases in between. Germline CDR1 MNHEY, CDR2 SVGAGI. The CDR3 spans 13 residues. CDR3 nucleotide sequence: TGTGCCAGCAGTTACTCGATGGCTCCACCCCTCCACTTT. Translation gives CASSYSMAPPLHF.

This clonotype was seen at least ten times. This chain connects TRBV4-3 to TRBJ1-4, with D hard to call. V was cut by 1 base and J by 5 bases, with 11 bases left in between. This CDR3 contains 15 residues. Germline V CDR1 and CDR2: LGHNA, YSLEER. In DNA form, the CDR3 reads TGCGCCAGCAGCCAAGGTTACAGCAGAAATGAAAAACTGTTTTTT. Translating gives CASSQGYSRNEKLFF.

There are many counts of this clonotype. The J gene is TRBJ1-5, the V gene TRBV20-1; TRBD1 might be the D (6 bases). This CDR3 has 12 residues. V was pared by 6 bases and J by 7 bases, with 13 bases between. From germline, CDR1 is DFQATT and CDR2 SNEGSKA (reference sequence). In DNA, the CDR3 is TGCAGTGCAAAAAGGGGGACCCAGCCCCAGCATTTT. Protein product: CSAKRGTQPQHF.

As for this clonotype: A single base separates this from a much larger clone, so it may be a read error. The genes are TRBV10-3 and TRBJ2-5, with D perhaps TRBD2 (5 bases). Germline CDR1 ENHRY, CDR2 SYGVKD. V was cut by 5 bases and J by 5 bases, with 15 bases left in between. The CDR3 loop spans 14 amino acids. In DNA form, the CDR3 reads TGTGCCATCAGTTTGCGGTTTTGGAGGGAGACCCAGTACTTC. Its translation: CAISLRFWRETQYF.

On this clonotype itself: One junction end disagrees with the germline gene, perhaps due to a read error. J is TRBJ2-7 and V is TRBV5-1; D not certain. CDR1 is SGHRS and CDR2 is YFSETQ in the germline V gene. There are 10 residues in the CDR3. The chain's CDR3 is CASSIVEQYF. The DNA for the CDR3 is TGTGCCAGCAGCATAGTAGAGCAGTACTTC.

The J gene is TRBJ2-7, the V gene TRBV4-3; tentative D call: TRBD1 (6 bases). CDR3 size: 14 residues. Per the germline V gene, CDR1 is LGHNA and CDR2 is YSLEER. V lost 4 bases and J 2 bases, leaving 12 bases between the germline ends. The CDR3 coding sequence is TGCGCCAGCAGCCCCACAGGGATCCCCTACGAGCAGTACTTC. Translation gives CASSPTGIPYEQYF.

A remark on this clonotype: This may come from a read error, since a much larger clone is one base off. The CDR3 DNA reads as TGTGCCAGCAGCTTAGTGGACTTGTCCGGGGAGCTGTTTTTT. This translates into CASSLVDLSGELFF. V usage is TRBV7-8 and J usage is TRBJ2-2, with a weak D call TRBD2 (5 bases). Germline lookup yields CDR1 SGHVS and CDR2 FQNEAQ. The CDR3 extends over 14 amino acids. Trimming took 1 base from V and 6 from J, leaving 9 bases between them.

This chain uses TRBV7-9 with TRBJ2-7; 7 bases are a match to TRBD1. The CDR3 sequence is 15 residues long. Trimming took 0 bases from V and 5 from J; bases not matched to a gene: 7. CDR1 and CDR2 from the germline V gene are SEHNR and FQNEAQ (reference sequence). CDR3 loop: CASSLALRGFDEQYF. The CDR3 nucleotides read TGTGCCAGCAGCTTAGCGCTCAGGGGGTTCGACGAGCAGTACTTC.

As for this clonotype: Since a much larger clone is just one base distant, this may be a read error. The chain links TRBV10-3 to TRBJ1-1; D remains ambiguous. V was pared by 5 bases and J by 2 bases, with 15 bases between. Looked up from germline, CDR1 is ENHRY and CDR2 is SYGVKD. The CDR3 loop spans 15 amino acids. CDR3 amino acids: CAISYGNSINTEAFF. CDR3 nucleotides: TGTGCCATCAGTTACGGGAACAGCATCAACACTGAAGCTTTCTTT.

This clonotype was detected a few times. The rearrangement links TRBV29-1 to TRBJ1-4; D is unclear. The germline CDR1 and CDR2 sequences are SQVTM and ANQGSEA. The V and J ends lost 4 bases and 0 bases respectively, with 9 bases between them. CDR3 size: 14 residues. CDR3 bases: TGCAGCGTTGTAGGGATCTCAACTAATGAAAAACTGTTTTTT. Translated, it gives CSVVGISTNEKLFF.

This clonotype was counted once. The chain employs TRBV19 and TRBJ1-5; no clear D. V shed 1 base and J shed 6 bases, with 13 bases lying between them. The CDR3 consists of 15 residues. From germline, CDR1 is LNHDA and CDR2 SQIVND (reference sequence). The CDR3 bases are TGTGCCAGTAGTATAGTCGGGCAACGAGGTCAGCCCCAGCATTTT. Its protein product is CASSIVGQRGQPQHF. The entire variable domain, with the rest obtained from reference TRBV19 and TRBJ1-5, is as follows: DGGITQSPKYLFRKEGQNVTLSCEQNLNHDAMYWYRQDPGQGLRLIYYSQIVNDFQKGDIAEGYSVSREKKESFPLTVTSAQKNPTAFYLCASSIVGQRGQPQHFGDGTRLSIL.

A few counts support this clonotype. The chain is built from TRBV20-1 and TRBJ2-5, with TRBD2 matching 10 bases. Germline CDR1 is DFQATT and CDR2 is SNEGSKA (reference sequence). The CDR3 extends over 18 amino acids. J gave up 2 bases and V 0 bases, and 12 bases lay outside the gene matches. As DNA, the CDR3 is TGCAGTGCTAGAGACCCCTCCCGGGCTAGCGGGGGACAAGAGACCCAGTACTTC. It codes for CSARDPSRASGGQETQYF.

The CDR3 nucleotides read TGTGCCACCAGCAGAGATAGCAGACGGACTAAGGAGACCCAGTACTTC. This sequence encodes CATSRDSRRTKETQYF. The chain couples TRBV15 to TRBJ2-5; tentatively, D is TRBD2 (6 bases). V lost 0 bases to trimming and J lost 5 bases, with 16 bases between them. Germline CDR1 and CDR2: LNHNV and YYDKDF (reference sequence). The CDR3 has 16 amino acids.

As concerns this clonotype: This may arise from a read error, as a much more abundant clone is one base away. The genes are TRBV24-1 and TRBJ2-2, with D tentatively TRBD2 (6 bases). The CDR3 spans 18 residues. Germline loops: CDR1 KGHDR, CDR2 SFDVKD. This CDR3 reads CATSDSARERTNTGEVFF. In DNA form, the CDR3 reads TGTGCCACCAGTGATTCCGCTCGGGAGCGGACGAACACCGGGGAGGTGTTTTTT.

Comments on this clonotype: A much larger clone lies one base from this, so it may be a read error. The chain links TRBV7-9 to TRBJ1-2; unclear D gene. The CDR3 contains 14 residues. V was clipped by 5 bases and J by 4 bases, with 14 bases between them. The germline V gene has CDR1 SEHNR and CDR2 FQNEAQ (reference sequence). CDR3 nucleotide sequence: TGTGCCAGCAGCGCCCGGACTGATCCCTATGGCTACACCTTC. Encoded protein: CASSARTDPYGYTF.

Turning to this clonotype: A far larger clone is off by one base, so a read error is likely. The conserved final phenylalanine or tryptophan is absent from the CDR3, which likely points to a read error. This CDR3 is CASSIGGYEQYL. The CDR3 region has the DNA TGTGCCAGTAGTATTGGGGGCTACGAGCAGTACCTC. The V and J genes are TRBV19 and TRBJ2-7, with D perhaps being TRBD1 or TRBD2 (5 bases each). This CDR3 has 12 amino acids. Trimming took 3 bases from V and 3 from J, leaving 6 bases between them. Germline lookup yields CDR1 LNHDA and CDR2 SQIVND (reference sequence).

This clonotype was seen more than once but under ten times. This may be a read error, as it is one base from a much larger clone. No conserved phenylalanine or tryptophan ends this CDR3, so it is likely a read error. The chain joins TRBV5-1 to TRBJ2-6; possible D gene TRBD1, 6 bases. This CDR3 is 15 amino acids long. CDR1 and CDR2 (germline): SGHRS, YFSETQ. The V end was cut by 3 bases, the J end by 2 bases, with 9 bases between. The CDR3 protein is CASSSGQPGANVLTS. In nucleotides, the CDR3 is TGCGCCAGCAGCTCAGGACAGCCTGGGGCCAACGTCCTGACTTCC.

This clonotype was seen at least ten times. The CDR3 DNA sequence: TGCAGTGCTCAGGGTGGATTGGGTGGCTACGAGCAGTACTTC. Its protein is CSAQGGLGGYEQYF. V and J are TRBV20-1 and TRBJ2-7; tentative D call: TRBD1 (5 bases). The CDR3 covers 14 residues. Germline lookup yields CDR1 DFQATT and CDR2 SNEGSKA (reference sequence). V was shortened by 5 bases and J by 3 bases, with 17 bases between the two germline ends.

CDR3 sequence (DNA): TGTGCCAGCAGCTTAGATTGGGACAGGGGGACACGGAAACAGCCCCAGCATTTT. Protein: CASSLDWDRGTRKQPQHF. The chain is built from TRBV11-2 and TRBJ1-5; 11 positions match TRBD1. The CDR3 runs to 18 residues. Germline CDR1 and CDR2: SGHAT and FQNNGV. Germline trimming cut 0 bases from V and 7 bases from J; bases unmatched to any gene: 11.

The rearrangement links TRBV6-5 to TRBJ2-7; possibly TRBD1 for D (6 bases). Germline values: CDR1 MNHEY, CDR2 SVGAGI. CDR3 size: 15 residues. V was cut by 0 bases and J by 6 bases, with 15 bases left in between. CDR3 sequence reads: CASSYSPRGLREQYF. In DNA form, the CDR3 reads TGTGCCAGCAGTTACTCCCCCAGGGGTCTCCGCGAGCAGTACTTC.

This clonotype was observed many times. The V and J genes are TRBV10-3 and TRBJ1-1; D is ambiguous. Trimming shortened V by 6 bases and J by 0 bases, and 14 bases separated the two germline ends. Germline V gene data show CDR1 as ENHRY and CDR2 as SYGVKD. CDR3 size: 15 residues. The CDR3 region is CAISQVRGMNTEAFF. CDR3 nucleotides: TGTGCCATCAGCCAAGTGAGAGGGATGAACACTGAAGCTTTCTTT.

The genes are TRBV19 and TRBJ2-7; 7 bases fit TRBD1. Germline V gene lookup returns CDR1 LNHDA and CDR2 SQIVND (reference sequence). J gave up 3 bases and V 2 bases, and 4 bases lay outside the gene matches. The CDR3 is 14 residues long. CDR3 sequence reads: CASSIWTGDYEQYF. The CDR3 DNA is TGTGCCAGTAGTATATGGACAGGAGACTACGAGCAGTACTTC. Looking up the rest from reference TRBV19 and TRBJ2-7 gives the full variable domain: DGGITQSPKYLFRKEGQNVTLSCEQNLNHDAMYWYRQDPGQGLRLIYYSQIVNDFQKGDIAEGYSVSREKKESFPLTVTSAQKNPTAFYLCASSIWTGDYEQYFGPGTRLTVT.

The chain recombines TRBV12-3 or TRBV12-4 with TRBJ1-5; D uncertain. With 5 bases removed from V and 4 bases from J, the gap between germline ends came to 12 bases. The CDR3 extends over 14 amino acids. For the CDR3, the DNA is TGTGCCAGCAGTAGTCGCCAGCAAAATCAGCCCCAGCATTTT. It encodes CASSSRQQNQPQHF.

In its sample, this clonotype was seen a few times. V is TRBV11-2 and J is TRBJ2-7, with D perhaps matching TRBD1 (6 bases). V was shortened by 5 bases and J by 4 bases, with 21 bases between the two germline ends. Germline V CDR1 and CDR2: SGHAT, FQNNGV. This CDR3 is built from 16 residues. Here the CDR3 reads CASSLQQGVKVYEQYF. The DNA for the CDR3 is TGTGCCAGCAGCCTACAACAGGGAGTAAAAGTTTACGAGCAGTACTTC.

This chain joins TRBV12-5 and TRBJ1-1; D might be TRBD1 (6 bases). Looked up from germline, CDR1 is LGHNT and CDR2 is FRNRAP. This CDR3 has 17 residues. Trimming shortened V by 6 bases and J by 5 bases, and 25 bases separated the two germline ends. For the CDR3, the DNA is TGTGCTAGTGGGGGGGCTCTGGTCAGGGGATTTTGGACTGAAGCTTTCTTT. Amino acid sequence: CASGGALVRGFWTEAFF.

V gene TRBV15 combines with J gene TRBJ2-7, with 9 bases lining up with TRBD1. CDR1 and CDR2 (germline): LNHNV, YYDKDF (reference sequence). This CDR3 contains 19 residues. The junction had 19 bases not matched to a gene; V was cut back by 2 bases and J by 5 bases. CDR3 in amino acids: CATSRYPRTGVGVRDEQYF. The CDR3 coding sequence is TGTGCCACCAGCAGATACCCAAGGACAGGGGTTGGGGTGCGGGACGAGCAGTACTTC.

The chain uses TRBV12-3 or TRBV12-4 and TRBJ1-5; D might be TRBD1 (6 bases). Trimming removed 4 bases at V and 6 bases at J, with 16 bases between. This CDR3 contains 15 residues. CDR3 sequence (DNA): TGTGCCAGCAGTTCCCAAATTGACAGGTTTCAGCCCCAGCATTTT. It is translated as CASSSQIDRFQPQHF.

This clonotype was seen many times. This chain connects TRBV7-9 to TRBJ1-5, with 9 bases matching TRBD1. The germline V gene encodes CDR1 SEHNR and CDR2 FQNEAQ (reference sequence). CDR3 size: 15 residues. J lost 3 bases, V lost 4 bases, and 4 bases had no gene match. The chain's CDR3 is CASSWGQGVNQPQHF. CDR3 DNA: TGTGCCAGCAGCTGGGGACAGGGTGTCAATCAGCCCCAGCATTTT.

The chain couples TRBV9 to TRBJ2-7; 15 nucleotides match TRBD2. The CDR3 loop spans 15 amino acids. Germline assignment: CDR1 SGDLS and CDR2 YYNGEE. The ends lost 0 bases at V and 5 bases at J; junction bases unmatched: 0. In DNA form, the CDR3 reads TGTGCCAGCAGCGTAGGGACTAGCGGGAGGGACGAGCAGTACTTC. Translation: CASSVGTSGRDEQYF. The full variable domain, in which reference TRBV9 and TRBJ2-7 provide the parts outside the CDR3, is DSGVTQTPKHLITATGQRVTLRCSPRSGDLSVYWYQQSLDQGLQFLIQYYNGEERAKGNILERFSAQQFPDLHSELNLSSLELGDSALYFCASSVGTSGRDEQYFGPGTRLTVT.